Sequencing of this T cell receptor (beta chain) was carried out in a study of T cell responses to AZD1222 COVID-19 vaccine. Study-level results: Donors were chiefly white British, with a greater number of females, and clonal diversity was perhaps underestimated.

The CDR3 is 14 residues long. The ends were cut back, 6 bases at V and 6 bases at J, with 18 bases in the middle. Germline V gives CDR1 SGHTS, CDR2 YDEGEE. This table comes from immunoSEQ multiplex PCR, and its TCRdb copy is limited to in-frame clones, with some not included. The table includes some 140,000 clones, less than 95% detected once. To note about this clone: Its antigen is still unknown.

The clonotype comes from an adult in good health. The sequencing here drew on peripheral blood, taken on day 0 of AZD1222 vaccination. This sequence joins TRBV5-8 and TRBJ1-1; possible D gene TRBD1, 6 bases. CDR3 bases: TGTGCCAGCACGATCCAGGGGTTGATGGCTGAAGCTTTCTTT. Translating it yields CASTIQGLMAEAFF.